The sequence of this T cell receptor (beta chain) was determined in a study of technical replicates of blood from a handful of donors. Profiled with immunoSEQ multiplex PCR; TCRdb holds only in-frame clones, not every one. The sample contains 77,000 or so clones, roughly 92% of which appear only once. Sequencing was done on a sample of T cells isolated from PBMCs. The TCR comes from a human donor in good health.

The CDR3 DNA reads as TGTGCCAGCAGCTGGCTAGGGACAGGGGCCCACGAGCAGTACTTC. This encodes CASSWLGTGAHEQYF. The chain carries TRBV7-9 and TRBJ2-7; 10 nucleotides align to TRBD1. Trimming took 4 bases from V and 5 from J; bases not matched to a gene: 8. The CDR3 length is 15 residues. CDR1 and CDR2 (germline): SEHNR, FQNEAQ (reference sequence).